This T cell receptor (beta chain) was sequenced in a study of T cells in Graves' hyperthyroidism and ophthalmopathy. This clonotype came up many times. TCR beta CDR3 region amplification was performed from RNA transcripts. Primed by the HTBI set, a first-round RT-PCR was run on the TCR CDR3. Each CDR3 protein gets one entry after TCRdb re-called the multiplex PCR reads with MiXCR. The data contain nearly 600,000 distinct CDR3 sequences, approximately 15% of them singletons. The V end was cut by 2 bases, the J end by 1 base, with 6 bases between. The CDR3 sequence is 13 residues long. Germline V gene data show CDR1 as MNHEY and CDR2 as SVGEGT.

The sequenced sample was blood. The TCR sequence derives from a young woman with Graves' hyperthyroidism that later progressed to Graves' ophthalmopathy. V is TRBV6-2 or TRBV6-3 and J is TRBJ2-7, with D unclear. CDR3 sequence: CASSYEGSYEQYF. The CDR3 DNA follows: TGTGCCAGCAGTTACGAAGGATCCTACGAGCAGTACTTC.